The next 7 T cell receptor beta chains were all read from a single sample in a study of shared clonotypes between healthy human individuals. This table comes from immunoSEQ multiplex PCR, and its TCRdb copy is limited to in-frame clones, with some not included. The table shows 2 million to 2.5 million clones, with 95% occurring only once. The sequenced sample consisted of naive CD4+ T cells sorted from blood. Subset of the sample: CD45RA+ positively selected. Receptors originate from a man aged 18 to 29 in good health.

Of note for this clone: Other DNA sequences of this sample code for an identical CDR3. This rearrangement joins TRBV18 to TRBJ1-2; D may be TRBD1 (5 bases). The CDR3 has 13 amino acids. Looked up from germline, CDR1 is KGHSH and CDR2 is LQKENI. V was pared by 3 bases and J by 4 bases, with 9 bases between. The CDR3 spells CASSPDSSYGYTF. Written as DNA, the CDR3 is TGTGCCAGCTCACCCGACAGCTCCTATGGCTACACCTTC.

The V gene is TRBV19, the J gene TRBJ1-2, with D possibly matching TRBD1 (6 bases). Per the germline V gene, CDR1 is LNHDA and CDR2 is SQIVND (reference sequence). Trimming took 3 bases from V and 4 from J, leaving 12 bases between them. CDR3 length: 14 residues. CDR3 in amino acids: CASSIQGQVYGYTF. The CDR3 bases are TGTGCCAGTAGTATTCAGGGACAAGTCTATGGCTACACCTTC. The full variable domain, in which reference TRBV19 and TRBJ1-2 provide the parts outside the CDR3, is DGGITQSPKYLFRKEGQNVTLSCEQNLNHDAMYWYRQDPGQGLRLIYYSQIVNDFQKGDIAEGYSVSREKKESFPLTVTSAQKNPTAFYLCASSIQGQVYGYTFGSGTRLTVV.

The rearrangement links TRBV28 to TRBJ1-2; D unresolved. This CDR3 is built from 13 residues. The ends were cut back, 5 bases at V and 0 bases at J, with 7 bases in the middle. Germline CDR1 is MDHEN and CDR2 is SYDVKM. DNA of the CDR3: TGTGCCAGCAGTCGCGACTCTAACTATGGCTACACCTTC. Translating gives CASSRDSNYGYTF.

CDR3 DNA sequence: TGTGCCAGCAGCCAGGGTCTGATAGCGGGAGGGTACAATGAGCAGTTCTTC. Protein product: CASSQGLIAGGYNEQFF. The chain joins TRBV9 to TRBJ2-1, with 11 nucleotides matching TRBD2. Germline values: CDR1 SGDLS, CDR2 YYNGEE. The trim removed 4 bases at V and 4 bases at J, leaving 10 bases unmatched. The CDR3 spans 17 residues.

J is TRBJ2-7 and V is TRBV4-3; 9 nucleotides line up with TRBD2. Germline V lookup: CDR1 LGHNA, CDR2 YSLEER. The CDR3 spans 15 residues. The V gene end was trimmed by 0 bases and the J gene end by 9 bases; junction bases not matched to a gene: 9. The CDR3 DNA follows: TGCGCCAGCAGCCAAGACGGACTAGCGAGTTCATGGCAGTACTTC. It encodes CASSQDGLASSWQYF.

V usage is TRBV25-1 and J usage is TRBJ2-5; 10 bases fit TRBD2. This CDR3 region has 16 residues. Trimming cost V 2 bases and J 5 bases; bases outside gene matches: 8. Germline-derived CDR1 and CDR2 are MGHDK and SYGVNS. DNA for the CDR3: TGTGCCAGCAGTGAAAGGAGCGGGGGGGCCTGGGAGACCCAGTACTTC. Residues: CASSERSGGAWETQYF.

This chain links TRBV11-1 with TRBJ1-2; no definite D call. V shed 4 bases and J shed 6 bases, with 12 bases lying between them. Germline loops: CDR1 SGHAT, CDR2 FQDESV (reference sequence). CDR3 size: 13 residues. This CDR3 is CASSWRAGDGYTF. The CDR3 DNA reads as TGTGCCAGCAGCTGGAGGGCTGGGGATGGCTACACCTTC.